What follows are 20 T cell receptor beta chains derived from one specimen sequenced in a study of blood T cell repertoires in COVID-19. Sequencing was performed with immunoSEQ multiplex PCR; in TCRdb, only in-frame clones are kept and a portion is missing. The table shows 390,000 or so clones, with approximately 90% occurring only once. The specimen sequenced was PBMCs or T cells enriched from blood (not recorded which). These receptors were collected from a young man who had recovered from COVID-19.

J is TRBJ1-4 and V is TRBV4-3; no clear D gene. V gave up 0 bases and J gave up 4 bases, with 9 bases separating them. Per germline, CDR1 LGHNA and CDR2 YSLEER. The CDR3 covers 15 residues. As DNA, the CDR3 is TGCGCCAGCAGCCAAGATGGCGGAAATAATGAAAAACTGTTTTTT. It yields the protein CASSQDGGNNEKLFF.

The CDR3: CAISESTGSNTGELFF. The DNA for the CDR3 is TGTGCCATCAGTGAGTCGACAGGATCGAACACCGGGGAGCTGTTTTTT. This chain links TRBV10-3 with TRBJ2-2, with D perhaps TRBD1 (6 bases). Germline CDR1 is ENHRY and CDR2 is SYGVKD. V lost 0 bases and J 0 bases, leaving 8 bases between the germline ends. This CDR3 has 16 amino acids.

The chain carries TRBV5-5 and TRBJ1-1, with 9 positions matching TRBD1. Losses at the gene ends were 3 bases for V and 1 base for J; bases not matched to a gene: 10. This CDR3 has 17 residues. CDR1 is SGHKS and CDR2 is YYEKEE in the germline V gene (reference sequence). CDR3 residues: CASSSPTQGARNTEAFF. CDR3 bases: TGTGCCAGCAGCTCTCCGACACAGGGGGCGAGGAACACTGAAGCTTTCTTT.

This chain connects TRBV21-1 to TRBJ2-7; TRBD2 is the table's D call, not checked against the DNA. TRBV21-1 is a recognized pseudogene. The CDR3 is 16 residues long. CDR3 in amino acids: CASSTQRAGCSYEQYF. CDR3 bases: TGTGCCAGCAGCACCCAGAGAGCGGGGTGTTCCTACGAGCAGTACTTC.

V is TRBV2 and J is TRBJ2-4; maybe TRBD1 (5 bases). The CDR3 is 17 amino acids. Germline V CDR1 and CDR2: SNHLY, FYNNEI. V shed 1 base and J shed 0 bases, with 13 bases lying between them. The DNA for the CDR3 is TGTGCCAGCAGTGAAGGGGTGGGGCGGCTAGCCAAAAACATTCAGTACTTC. Its translation is CASSEGVGRLAKNIQYF.

V gene TRBV5-1 combines with J gene TRBJ1-2; D remains unclear. This CDR3 region has 17 residues. V gave up 0 bases and J gave up 8 bases, with 23 bases separating them. Germline CDR1 SGHRS, CDR2 YFSETQ. CDR3 residues: CASSLVAGRVGSGGYTF. The CDR3 coding sequence is TGCGCCAGCAGCTTGGTTGCGGGCCGGGTTGGATCTGGCGGCTACACCTTC.

The CDR3 nucleotides are TGTGCCAGCAGCTTAACAGGCTATGGCTACACCTTC. Amino acids: CASSLTGYGYTF. V gene TRBV5-5 combines with J gene TRBJ1-2; the D gene is possibly TRBD1 (5 bases). The CDR3 length is 12 residues. V lost 2 bases and J lost 4, with 6 bases in between. Germline CDR1 SGHKS, CDR2 YYEKEE (reference sequence). Supplemented by reference TRBV5-5 and TRBJ1-2, the full variable domain reads DAGVTQSPTHLIKTRGQQVTLRCSPISGHKSVSWYQQVLGQGPQFIFQYYEKEERGRGNFPDRFSARQFPNYSSELNVNALLLGDSALYLCASSLTGYGYTFGSGTRLTVV.

The chain recombines TRBV6-5 with TRBJ2-3, with a weak D call TRBD2 (5 bases). Between the trimmed V and J ends, which lost 7 bases and 9 bases, there was a span of 17 bases. Germline V gene lookup returns CDR1 MNHEY and CDR2 SVGAGI. CDR3 length: 13 residues. CDR3 bases: TGTGCCAGCACCGACCCCCCCGGGGTCACGCAGTATTTT. It yields the protein CASTDPPGVTQYF.

The chain has TRBV10-3 and TRBJ2-7; TRBD1 matches at 8 bases. This CDR3 is 15 amino acids long. Germline V gene sequence: CDR1 ENHRY, CDR2 SYGVKD. V lost 6 bases, J lost 0 bases, and 7 bases stayed unmatched. The DNA of the CDR3 is TGTGCCATCAGGGGGACAGGAAAAACCTCCTACGAGCAGTACTTC. It specifies CAIRGTGKTSYEQYF.

The chain combines TRBV4-1 with TRBJ1-1, with 10 bases identical to TRBD1. J gave up 3 bases and V 4 bases, and 5 bases lay outside the gene matches. The CDR3 loop spans 15 amino acids. The germline CDR1 and CDR2 sequences are MGHRA and YSYEKL. In DNA, the CDR3 is TGCGCCAGCAGCCTCATGGACAGGGGGGACACTGAAGCTTTCTTT. Residues: CASSLMDRGDTEAFF.

V and J are TRBV11-3 and TRBJ2-2; unclear D gene. Trimming left V 0 bases short and J 5 bases short, with 4 bases between. This CDR3 comprises 13 residues. Germline V gene data show CDR1 as SGHNT and CDR2 as YENEEA. The CDR3 sequence: CASSLDITGELFF. In DNA, the CDR3 is TGTGCCAGCAGCTTAGATATTACCGGGGAGCTGTTTTTT.

To note about this clone: One junction end disagrees with the germline gene, perhaps due to a read error. The chain recombines TRBV6-1 with TRBJ1-2; 8 bases line up with TRBD1. CDR1 and CDR2 from the germline V gene are MNHNS and SASEGT. This CDR3 has 17 amino acids. This CDR3 is CASREGQGAFPVYGYTF. The CDR3 nucleotides read TGTGCCAGCAGGGAAGGACAGGGTGCGTTCCCGGTCTATGGCTACACCTTC.

The CDR3 protein is CASSQLPGLEIYEQYF. CDR3 in DNA: TGCGCCAGCAGCCAACTACCGGGACTAGAAATCTACGAGCAGTACTTC. The rearrangement uses TRBV4-1 and TRBJ2-7; TRBD2 aligns across 8 bases. With 2 bases clipped from V and 3 bases from J, the junction kept 9 bases outside the gene matches. Germline V gene lookup returns CDR1 MGHRA and CDR2 YSYEKL. The CDR3 runs to 16 residues.

V and J are TRBV30 and TRBJ1-2; 9 positions match TRBD1. V shed 3 bases and J 8 bases; nucleotides not matched to a gene: 10. This CDR3 has 14 amino acids. CDR1 and CDR2 from the germline V gene are GTSNPN and SVGIG (reference sequence). Written as DNA, the CDR3 is TGTGCCTGGAGACCCGGGACAGGGAGGTACGGCTACACCTTC. As protein: CAWRPGTGRYGYTF.

The chain carries TRBV7-9 and TRBJ1-1; D is undetermined. The CDR3 is 14 residues long. Trimming removed 1 base from V and 2 bases from J, with 8 bases in between. Germline V gene lookup returns CDR1 SEHNR and CDR2 FQNEAQ (reference sequence). The CDR3 nucleotides read TGTGCCAGCAGCTTAGGTCGGGGTAACACTGAAGCTTTCTTT. Encoded protein: CASSLGRGNTEAFF. Supplemented by reference TRBV7-9 and TRBJ1-1, the full variable domain reads DTGVSQNPRHKITKRGQNVTFRCDPISEHNRLYWYRQTLGQGPEFLTYFQNEAQLEKSRLLSDRFSAERPKGSFSTLEIQRTEQGDSAMYLCASSLGRGNTEAFFGQGTRLTVV.

V gene TRBV18 combines with J gene TRBJ1-3; D might be TRBD1 (5 bases). Germline values: CDR1 KGHSH, CDR2 LQKENI. Trimming removed 3 bases at V and 3 bases at J, with 12 bases between. The CDR3 covers 15 residues. The DNA for the CDR3 is TGTGCCAGCTCACCTCCCGGGCAGGGTGGAAACACCATATATTTT. Amino acids: CASSPPGQGGNTIYF.

The chain has TRBV27 and TRBJ1-1; 7 bases are a match to TRBD1. The V segment lost 5 bases and the J segment 11 bases; nucleotides outside the gene matches: 11. This CDR3 contains 13 residues. Germline CDR1 and CDR2: MNHEY and SMNVEV (reference sequence). The CDR3 here is CASSQQGHRFAFF. The CDR3 nucleotides are TGTGCCAGCAGTCAACAGGGGCACCGATTCGCTTTCTTT.

The V and J genes are TRBV6-2 or TRBV6-3 and TRBJ1-2; a possible D gene is TRBD1 (6 bases). Trimming removed 2 bases from V and 2 bases from J, with 9 bases in between. The CDR3 contains 14 residues. CDR1 is MNHEY, CDR2 SVGEGT, per germline. CDR3 sequence reads: CASSYPQGNYGYTF. The DNA of the CDR3 is TGTGCCAGCAGTTACCCACAGGGAAACTATGGCTACACCTTC.

As DNA, the CDR3 is TGTGCCAGCTCACCAGATGACAGGCCGGGCTACACCTTC. It codes for CASSPDDRPGYTF. The chain joins TRBV18 to TRBJ1-2, with D tentatively TRBD1 (6 bases). V lost 2 bases to trimming and J lost 8 bases, with 12 bases between them. CDR1 is KGHSH and CDR2 is LQKENI in the germline V gene. This CDR3 has 13 amino acids. The full variable domain, in which reference TRBV18 and TRBJ1-2 provide the parts outside the CDR3, is NAGVMQNPRHLVRRRGQEARLRCSPMKGHSHVYWYRQLPEEGLKFMVYLQKENIIDESGMPKERFSAEFPKEGPSILRIQQVVRGDSAAYFCASSPDDRPGYTFGSGTRLTVV.

V is TRBV28 and J is TRBJ2-7; 10 bases match TRBD1. Looked up from germline, CDR1 is MDHEN and CDR2 is SYDVKM. The CDR3 sequence is 15 residues long. V shed 7 bases and J 7 bases; nucleotides not matched to a gene: 13. CDR3 in DNA: TGTGCCAGCATCCACTTAGACAGGGGGCGGGCAGAGCAGTACTTC. Translated, it gives CASIHLDRGRAEQYF.